The source of this TCR beta chain is a study of T cell responses to AZD1222 COVID-19 vaccine. Across the study: Whether given at about 4 or about 12 weeks, second doses were pooled.

The study, taken as a whole, reports: The donors showed a predominance of white British ancestry and of females, with possible underestimation of clonal diversity. Without day 14 samples, only post-peak T cell repertoires were studied.

On this clone: Its antigen is not known.

Produced via immunoSEQ multiplex PCR; TCRdb's table is partial and in-frame only. This table holds around 160,000 clones, 90% to 95% found once. Trimming cost V 5 bases and J 1 base, with 9 bases left between them. The length of the CDR3 is 14 residues. In germline, CDR1 is SQVTM, CDR2 ANQGSEA. The sample here was peripheral blood, taken on day 0 of AZD1222 vaccination. The TCR originated in an adult in good health. V gene TRBV29-1 combines with J gene TRBJ2-6, with D possibly matching TRBD1 (6 bases). CDR3 DNA sequence: TGCAGCGTTTTTGACAGGTCTGGGGCCAACGTCCTGACTTTC. Translating it yields CSVFDRSGANVLTF.